This T cell receptor beta chain comes out of a study of cytomegalovirus exposure and HLA in healthy donors. Germline CDR1 and CDR2: MNHNS and SASEGT. The CDR3 spans 15 residues. Vbeta (60) and Jbeta (13) primers were used in the PCR. Method: immunoSEQ multiplex PCR; TCRdb's copy keeps in-frame clones and lacks some. Recorded here are some 130,000 clones; the top ten clones represent around 1.6%. This TCR was sampled from a woman aged 40-49 years in good health and CMV-seropositive. Input material: PBMCs. The V call is TRBV6-1, the J call TRBJ2-5; 9 nucleotides line up with TRBD2. Gene TRBJ2-7 matches the end of the DNA better, so the J call may be wrong. The CDR3 sequence is CASSEASGSSYEQYF. CDR3 in DNA: TGTGCCAGCAGTGAAGCTAGCGGGAGCTCCTACGAGCAGTACTTC.